This note documents a single T cell receptor (beta chain) sequence. V gave up 1 base and J gave up 8 bases, with 10 bases separating them. This CDR3 is built from 14 residues. Germline CDR1 is SGHDT and CDR2 is YYEEEE. The data originate from a study of immune evolution from preneoplasia to lung adenocarcinoma. Study at large: HLA loss of heterozygosity: under 7.5% AIS, about 15% MIA, 30% to 35% ADC, none AAH.

Produced via immunoSEQ multiplex PCR; TCRdb's table is partial and in-frame only. The sample has 8,000 or so clones; roughly 83% are singletons. Patients had resection in Japan or China between the mid-2010s and the late 2010s. The receptor comes from a person aged 70 to 85 with lung adenocarcinoma. The sample comprised FFPE minimally invasive lung adenocarcinoma tissue. The genes are TRBV5-6 and TRBJ1-6, with D possibly TRBD1 on 5 matching bases. This CDR3 reads CASSLSRADSPLHF. In DNA form, the CDR3 reads TGTGCCAGCAGCTTGAGCAGGGCGGATTCACCCCTCCACTTT.